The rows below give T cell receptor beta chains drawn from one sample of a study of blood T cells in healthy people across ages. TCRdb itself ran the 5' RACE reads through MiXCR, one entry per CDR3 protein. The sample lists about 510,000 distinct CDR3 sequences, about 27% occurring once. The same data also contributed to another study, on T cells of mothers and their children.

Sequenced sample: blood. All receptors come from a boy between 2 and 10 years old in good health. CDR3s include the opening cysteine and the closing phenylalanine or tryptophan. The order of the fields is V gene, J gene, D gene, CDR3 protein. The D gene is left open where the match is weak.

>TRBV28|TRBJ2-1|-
CASSLTDIYNEQFF
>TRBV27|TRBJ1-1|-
CASSSGDGTAEAFF
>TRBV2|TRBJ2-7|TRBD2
CASSDRTTGLAGGQRYEQYF
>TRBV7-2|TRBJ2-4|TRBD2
CASSFLLAGNKNIQYF
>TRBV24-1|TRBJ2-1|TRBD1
CATSDFILGQGYNEQFF
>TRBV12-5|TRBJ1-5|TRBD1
CASGSAGQGAGQPQHF
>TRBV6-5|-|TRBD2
CASSYGTSGSQFNEQFF
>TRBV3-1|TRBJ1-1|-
CASSQDRDSNTEAFF
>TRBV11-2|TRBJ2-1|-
CASSLTHGNEQFF
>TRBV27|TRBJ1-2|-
CASRPGPVPRDGYTF
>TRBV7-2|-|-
CASSPGQAGSSSYEQYF
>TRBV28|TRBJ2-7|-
CASSSGFSYEQYF
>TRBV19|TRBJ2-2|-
CASSIAGYGSGELFF
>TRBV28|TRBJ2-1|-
CASSLDPNQYNEQFF
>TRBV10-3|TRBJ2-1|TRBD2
CATGTNPSYNEQFF
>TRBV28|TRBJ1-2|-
CASSNSRGWGYTF
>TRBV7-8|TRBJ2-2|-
CASSPQEGRTGELFF
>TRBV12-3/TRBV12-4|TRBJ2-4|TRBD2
CASSVVLAVLAKNIQYF
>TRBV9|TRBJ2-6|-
CASSAGVPGANVLTF
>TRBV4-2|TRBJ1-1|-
CASSQDQRVAGMNTEAFF
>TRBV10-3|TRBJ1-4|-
CAISLGGATNEKLFF